The 7 T cell receptor beta chains below come from one sample, sequenced in a study of T cells in Graves' hyperthyroidism and ophthalmopathy. Amplified regions were TCR beta CDR3 sequences from RNA transcripts. With the HTBI primer set, the TCR CDR3 went through a first round of RT-PCR. TCRdb analysed the multiplex PCR reads with MiXCR anew, one entry per CDR3 protein. The table lists hundreds of thousands of distinct CDR3 sequences, under 15% of them singletons. The sample taken for sequencing was blood. The source is a woman aged 40-49 years with Graves' ophthalmopathy.

This clonotype was counted many times. The chain joins TRBV10-3 to TRBJ2-5, with 7 bases that match TRBD1. Germline lookup yields CDR1 ENHRY and CDR2 SYGVKD. Trimming at V came to 2 bases and at J to 5 bases, leaving 5 bases not matched to a gene. The CDR3 is made up of 14 amino acids. The CDR3 DNA reads TGTGCCATCAGTGAGGGTCAGGGGGTGGAGACCCAGTACTTC. It yields the protein CAISEGQGVETQYF.

The genes are TRBV6-2 or TRBV6-3 and TRBJ1-1, with D perhaps TRBD1 (5 bases). Germline CDR1 is MNHEY and CDR2 is SVGEGT. V was shortened by 2 bases and J by 10 bases, with 11 bases between the two germline ends. The CDR3 covers 12 residues. This CDR3 is CASSYSRQGAFF. CDR3 in DNA: TGTGCCAGCAGTTACAGTCGGCAGGGAGCTTTCTTT.

This clonotype was counted at least ten times. At one boundary the junction diverges from the germline segment, which might be a read error. The rearrangement links TRBV28 to TRBJ2-5, with TRBD2 identical over 13 bases. This CDR3 region has 17 residues. In germline, CDR1 is MDHEN, CDR2 SYDVKM. This CDR3 is CASRDALAGGLQKTQYF. In nucleotides, the CDR3 is TGTGCCAGCAGAGACGCACTAGCGGGAGGGCTCCAAAAGACCCAGTACTTC.

This clonotype was counted many times. The chain is built from TRBV5-1 and TRBJ2-2; 9 bases line up with TRBD2. V gave up 3 bases and J gave up 3 bases; unmatched junction bases: 6. The CDR3 runs to 16 residues. From germline, CDR1 is SGHRS and CDR2 YFSETQ. The CDR3 loop reads CASSSRTSEYTGELFF. The CDR3 bases are TGCGCCAGCAGCTCTCGGACTAGCGAGTACACCGGGGAGCTGTTTTTT. Variable domain in full (rest from reference TRBV5-1 and TRBJ2-2): KAGVTQTPRYLIKTRGQQVTLSCSPISGHRSVSWYQQTPGQGLQFLFEYFSETQRNKGNFPGRFSGRQFSNSRSEMNVSTLELGDSALYLCASSSRTSEYTGELFFGEGSRLTVL.

This clonotype was recorded at least ten times. The rearrangement links TRBV20-1 to TRBJ2-5; a possible D gene is TRBD2 (5 bases). Germline V gene data show CDR1 as DFQATT and CDR2 as SNEGSKA (reference sequence). V was shortened by 1 base and J by 3 bases, with 12 bases between the two germline ends. This CDR3 has 14 amino acids. The CDR3: CSARGNSAKETQYF. CDR3 DNA sequence: TGCAGTGCTAGAGGCAATAGCGCGAAAGAGACCCAGTACTTC.

This clonotype appeared many times. The chain joins TRBV12-3 or TRBV12-4 to TRBJ2-5; 8 bases match TRBD1. V dropped 5 bases and J dropped 9; count of bases not matched to a gene: 11. The CDR3 sequence is 14 residues long. This CDR3 reads CASSPDRDPSAQYF. CDR3 in DNA: TGTGCCAGCAGTCCGGACAGGGACCCTTCGGCCCAGTACTTC.

The chain uses TRBV12-3 or TRBV12-4 and TRBJ1-1; 8 nucleotides line up with TRBD1. The trim removed 2 bases at V and 3 bases at J, leaving 5 bases unmatched. The CDR3 consists of 15 residues. The CDR3 loop is CASSLRTGWYTEAFF. DNA for the CDR3: TGTGCCAGCAGTTTAAGGACAGGGTGGTACACTGAAGCTTTCTTT.